The T cell receptor (beta chain) described here comes from a study of T cell repertoires in cytomegalovirus infection. Across the whole study: Selected CMV epitopes included recently identified HLA-C-restricted ones as well as well-studied HLA-B-restricted ones. In public TCR beta signatures, there were indications of both CMV infection and matching HLA type.

Via MiXCR, TCRdb re-called the reads, giving one row per CDR3 protein. This sample has approximately 990,000 distinct CDR3 sequences, with around 32% found just once. This clonotype was seen at least ten times. Its matching antigen is unknown. The CDR3 extends over 12 amino acids. Trimming at V came to 5 bases and at J to 9 bases, leaving 4 bases not matched to a gene. This receptor was identified in a human donor in good health (CMV status not recorded). Some clones in this sample may be carry-over from other donors' samples. The source was cultured CD8+ T cells from PBMCs, collected from culture after CMV antigen stimulation. The chain is built from TRBV12-3 or TRBV12-4 and TRBJ2-1; TRBD1 agrees at 7 bases. In nucleotides, the CDR3 is TGTGCCAGCAGTAAGACAGGGTCTGAGCAGTTCTTC. Its translation is CASSKTGSEQFF.